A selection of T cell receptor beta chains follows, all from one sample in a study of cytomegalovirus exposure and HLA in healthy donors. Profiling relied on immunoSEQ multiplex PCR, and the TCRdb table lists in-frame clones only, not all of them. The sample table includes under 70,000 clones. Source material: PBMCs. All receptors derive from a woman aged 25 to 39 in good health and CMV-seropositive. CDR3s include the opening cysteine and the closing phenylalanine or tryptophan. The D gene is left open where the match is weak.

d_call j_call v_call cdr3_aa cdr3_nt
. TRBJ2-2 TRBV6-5 CASGRDDTGELFF TGTGCCAGCGGGCGGGACGACACCGGGGAGCTGTTTTTT
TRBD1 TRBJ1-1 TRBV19 CASSIEGARGEAFF TGTGCCAGTAGTATTGAGGGGGCCCGGGGTGAAGCTTTCTTT
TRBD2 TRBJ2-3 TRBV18 CASSPTSGGFTDTQYF TGTGCCAGCTCACCGACTAGCGGGGGCTTCACAGATACGCAGTATTTT
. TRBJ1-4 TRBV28 CASSALTTNEKLFF TGTGCCAGCAGTGCACTAACGACTAATGAAAAACTGTTTTTT
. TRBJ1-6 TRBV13 CASSLGRDSPLHF TGTGCCAGCAGTCTGGGCAGGGATTCACCCCTCCACTTT
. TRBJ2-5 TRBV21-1 CASSESSGGAEGTQYF TGTGCCAGCAGCGAGTCTTCGGGGGGGGCCGAAGGGACCCAGTACTTC
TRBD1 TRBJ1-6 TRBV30 CAWVDRANSPLHF TGTGCCTGGGTAGACAGGGCTAATTCACCCCTACACTTT
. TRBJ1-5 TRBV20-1 CTLGGQPQHF TGCACTTTGGGAGGCCAGCCCCAGCATTTT
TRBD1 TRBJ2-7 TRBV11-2 CASSSRGHSENEQYF TGTGCCAGCAGCTCAAGGGGGCACAGTGAAAACGAGCAGTACTTC
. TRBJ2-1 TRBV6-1 CASTDWARTYNEQFF TGTGCCAGCACTGACTGGGCCCGCACCTACAATGAGCAGTTCTTC
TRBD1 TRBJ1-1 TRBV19 CASSPDRGGTEAFF TGTGCCAGTAGTCCAGACAGGGGAGGCACTGAAGCTTTCTTT
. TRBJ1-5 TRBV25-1 CARKAGRLNQPQHF TGTGCCAGGAAAGCGGGCAGACTAAATCAGCCCCAGCATTTT
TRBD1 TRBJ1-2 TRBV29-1 CSVAAGGSHTF TGCAGCGTTGCCGCAGGGGGCTCACACACCTTC
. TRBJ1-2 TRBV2 CASKRAGYAGYTF TGTGCCAGCAAAAGAGCAGGGTATGCTGGCTACACCTTC
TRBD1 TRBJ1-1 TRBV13 CASRGQGASYTEAFF TGTGCCAGCAGGGGACAGGGGGCTTCGTACACTGAAGCTTTCTTT
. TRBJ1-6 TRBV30 CAWSVHGGGSPLHF TGTGCCTGGAGTGTGCATGGAGGTGGTTCACCCCTCCACTTT
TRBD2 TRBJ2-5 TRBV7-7 CASSLGAGEAETQYF TGTGCTAGCAGCTTAGGAGCGGGAGAAGCAGAGACCCAGTACTTC